This TCR beta chain comes out of a study of shared clonotypes between healthy human individuals. General study points: The diversity represented, both genetic and in exposure history, was limited by few donors.

This CDR3 is built from 14 residues. V was clipped by 1 base and J by 2 bases; unmatched bases: 2. Germline values: CDR1 LNHDA, CDR2 SQIVND (reference sequence). Profiling relied on immunoSEQ multiplex PCR, and the TCRdb table lists in-frame clones only, not all of them. The table includes around 940,000 clones, approximately 76% detected once. There are a few counts of this clone. Its antigen remains unknown. The clonotype comes from a man between 18 and 29 years old in good health. The sample consisted of memory CD4+ T cells sorted from blood. The subset is: CD45RA-negative fraction. The V and J genes are TRBV19 and TRBJ2-7, with 7 positions matching TRBD1. The CDR3 loop reads CASSIADRAYEQYF. The DNA for the CDR3 is TGTGCCAGTAGTATAGCTGACAGGGCCTACGAGCAGTACTTC.